These 28 T cell receptor beta chains were all obtained from the same sample, sequenced in a study of blood T cell repertoires in COVID-19. Sequencing used immunoSEQ multiplex PCR; TCRdb keeps in-frame clones, though not all of them. The sample has some 320,000 clones; approximately 88% are singletons. Sequenced sample: PBMCs or T cells enriched from blood (not recorded which). These receptors all stem from a man between 60 and 75 years old who had recovered from COVID-19.

The chain links TRBV12-3 or TRBV12-4 to TRBJ2-7, with TRBD2 as a possible D gene (6 bases). The CDR3 length is 12 residues. The CDR3 sequence: CAVGRESYEQYF. The CDR3 DNA reads as TGTGCGGTGGGACGGGAGTCCTACGAGCAGTACTTC.

V and J are TRBV18 and TRBJ2-7, with TRBD1 matching 8 bases. Germline V gives CDR1 KGHSH, CDR2 LQKENI. The V segment lost 4 bases and the J segment 4 bases; nucleotides outside the gene matches: 9. The CDR3 has 15 residues. As DNA, the CDR3 is TGTGCCAGCTCACTGTCCGGGACAGGTAGTTACGAGCAGTACTTC. It yields the protein CASSLSGTGSYEQYF.

The chain uses TRBV27 and TRBJ1-5; no clear D. This CDR3 comprises 16 residues. Germline values: CDR1 MNHEY, CDR2 SMNVEV (reference sequence). The germline V and J ends were trimmed by 2 bases and 0 bases, with 11 bases remaining between them. The CDR3 sequence: CASSLMGRYSNQPQHF. For the CDR3, the DNA is TGTGCCAGCAGTTTAATGGGCAGGTATAGCAATCAGCCCCAGCATTTT.

In its sample, this clone was seen once. The rearrangement links TRBV21-1 to TRBJ1-2; TRBD1, the table's D call, lacks a check against the DNA. TRBV21-1 is shown as a pseudogene. There are 15 residues in the CDR3. CDR3 DNA: TGTGCCAGCAGCAAAGGACAGGGGCCTAACTATGGCTACACCTTC. It specifies CASSKGQGPNYGYTF.

The chain couples TRBV5-1 to TRBJ1-3; D is unclear. Germline assignment: CDR1 SGHRS and CDR2 YFSETQ. The V end lost 0 bases, the J end lost 0 bases, and 10 bases lay between the germline ends. This CDR3 is built from 16 residues. The CDR3 DNA sequence: TGCGCCAGCAGCTTGGACGTGACATTCTCTGGAAACACCATATATTTT. Translation: CASSLDVTFSGNTIYF.

This clone was detected a few times. The V call is TRBV2, the J call TRBJ2-1; TRBD2 might be the D (5 bases). V was shortened by 8 bases and J by 7 bases, with 9 bases between the two germline ends. The V gene's germline CDR1 is SNHLY and CDR2 FYNNEI. The CDR3 spans 11 residues. This CDR3 reads CASYRGNEQFF. In DNA form, the CDR3 reads TGTGCCAGCTATCGGGGTAATGAGCAGTTCTTC.

V usage is TRBV9 and J usage is TRBJ2-1; D perhaps matches TRBD2 (5 bases). V lost 3 bases and J 8 bases, leaving 15 bases between the germline ends. Looked up from germline, CDR1 is SGDLS and CDR2 is YYNGEE. CDR3 length equals 14 residues. In nucleotides, the CDR3 is TGTGCCAGCAGCGAGCCCCTACTAGGTCATGAGCAGTTCTTC. Its translation: CASSEPLLGHEQFF. The full variable domain, in which reference TRBV9 and TRBJ2-1 provide the parts outside the CDR3, is DSGVTQTPKHLITATGQRVTLRCSPRSGDLSVYWYQQSLDQGLQFLIQYYNGEERAKGNILERFSAQQFPDLHSELNLSSLELGDSALYFCASSEPLLGHEQFFGPGTRLTVL.

The V gene is TRBV24-1, the J gene TRBJ2-1; 10 positions match TRBD1. The CDR3 sequence is 16 residues long. Trimming removed 0 bases from V and 5 bases from J; junction bases left unmatched: 3. CDR1 is KGHDR and CDR2 is SFDVKD in the germline V gene. This CDR3 reads CATSDLGTGVHNEQFF. CDR3 sequence (DNA): TGTGCCACCAGTGATTTGGGGACAGGGGTCCACAATGAGCAGTTCTTC.

The chain carries TRBV11-2 and TRBJ2-1; D gene uncertain. The CDR3 loop spans 15 amino acids. Germline CDR1 and CDR2: SGHAT and FQNNGV. Trimming left V 0 bases short and J 0 bases short, with 6 bases between. CDR3 region: CASSLDYRSYNEQFF. CDR3 in DNA: TGTGCCAGCAGCTTAGACTACCGCTCCTACAATGAGCAGTTCTTC.

This chain links TRBV27 with TRBJ2-1; D is possibly TRBD1 (6 bases). V lost 2 bases to trimming and J lost 12 bases, with 11 bases between them. Germline CDR1 and CDR2: MNHEY and SMNVEV (reference sequence). This CDR3 spans 12 amino acids. CDR3 DNA: TGTGCCAGCAGTTTAGGGGGCGGGTCGCAGTTCTTC. Residues: CASSLGGGSQFF.

This clone was counted a single time. This chain uses TRBV7-3 with TRBJ2-7; 11 nucleotides align to TRBD2. Germline assignment: CDR1 SGHTA and CDR2 FQGTGA. J was trimmed by 3 bases and V by 2 bases; bases with no gene match: 6. The CDR3 consists of 16 residues. Written as DNA, the CDR3 is TGTGCCAGCAGCTTAGCCGGGACTAGCGGAAACTACGAGCAGTACTTC. This sequence encodes CASSLAGTSGNYEQYF.

V usage is TRBV18 and J usage is TRBJ1-4, with TRBD1 identical over 7 bases. The CDR3 runs 16 residues. Germline V gene data show CDR1 as KGHSH and CDR2 as LQKENI. Trimming took 4 bases from V and 0 from J; bases not matched to a gene: 5. The CDR3 DNA follows: TGTGCCAGCTCACGACTTGGGACAGCAACTAATGAAAAACTGTTTTTT. Its translation: CASSRLGTATNEKLFF.

This rearrangement joins TRBV7-2 to TRBJ2-6; no clear D. Germline assignment: CDR1 SGHTA and CDR2 FQGNSA. The V end lost 5 bases, the J end lost 0 bases, and 8 bases lay between the germline ends. The CDR3 spans 15 residues. As DNA, the CDR3 is TGTGCCAGCAGCCCTTTCTTCTCTGGGGCCAACGTCCTGACTTTC. Amino acid sequence: CASSPFFSGANVLTF.

The V call is TRBV28, the J call TRBJ2-7, with a possible D match to TRBD1 (5 bases). The CDR3 spans 14 residues. Germline lookup yields CDR1 MDHEN and CDR2 SYDVKM. The V end lost 3 bases, the J end lost 2 bases, and 11 bases lay between the germline ends. CDR3: CASSLDPGTYEQYF. The CDR3 region has the DNA TGTGCCAGCAGTTTGGACCCAGGGACCTACGAGCAGTACTTC.

The V and J genes are TRBV18 and TRBJ1-1, with 10 bases aligning to TRBD1. The CDR3 spans 14 residues. Germline V CDR1 and CDR2: KGHSH, LQKENI. The V and J ends lost 3 bases and 3 bases, in that order; junction bases with no gene match: 1. The CDR3 sequence: CASSPTGGHTEAFF. In DNA form, the CDR3 reads TGTGCCAGCTCACCGACAGGGGGCCACACTGAAGCTTTCTTT.

The chain links TRBV27 to TRBJ2-7, with D possibly TRBD1 on 5 matching bases. Germline lookup yields CDR1 MNHEY and CDR2 SMNVEV (reference sequence). The CDR3 length is 13 residues. V was trimmed by 3 bases and J by 2 bases, leaving 8 bases between them. This CDR3 reads CASSLSGPYEQYF. CDR3 sequence (DNA): TGTGCCAGCAGTTTGTCAGGGCCCTACGAGCAGTACTTC.

This clone appeared a few times. V gene TRBV5-1 combines with J gene TRBJ2-2; 7 bases align to TRBD2. CDR1 and CDR2 (germline): SGHRS, YFSETQ. The CDR3 has 16 residues. The ends lost 4 bases at V and 5 bases at J; junction bases unmatched: 11. CDR3 protein: CASSRLAEPETGELFF. The CDR3, as DNA: TGCGCCAGCAGCCGACTAGCAGAACCTGAAACCGGGGAGCTGTTTTTT.

The chain links TRBV28 to TRBJ1-3; 8 nucleotides agree with TRBD1. Germline V CDR1 and CDR2: MDHEN, SYDVKM. The CDR3 is 16 residues long. J gave up 4 bases and V 3 bases, and 8 bases lay outside the gene matches. CDR3 in amino acids: CASSFETGGVGNTIYF. In nucleotides, the CDR3 is TGTGCCAGCAGTTTTGAAACAGGGGGAGTCGGAAACACCATATATTTT.

The chain is built from TRBV2 and TRBJ1-1; D uncertain. The CDR3 contains 13 residues. The germline V and J ends were trimmed by 7 bases and 0 bases, with 9 bases remaining between them. Per the germline V gene, CDR1 is SNHLY and CDR2 is FYNNEI. The CDR3 DNA sequence: TGTGCCAGCACGGAGGGTATGAACACTGAAGCTTTCTTT. This codes for CASTEGMNTEAFF.

This clone was picked up one time. The chain links TRBV7-2 to TRBJ2-7; a weak D match, TRBD2 (6 bases). V was pared by 1 base and J by 5 bases, with 18 bases between. Germline V lookup: CDR1 SGHTA, CDR2 FQGNSA. There are 16 residues in the CDR3. Written as DNA, the CDR3 is TGTGCCAGCAGCTTAGAGGTCGGGGGTGGAGGGAACGAGCAGTACTTC. Translation gives CASSLEVGGGGNEQYF.

This rearrangement joins TRBV28 to TRBJ1-1, with 9 bases aligning to TRBD1. V dropped 7 bases and J dropped 2; count of bases not matched to a gene: 2. CDR1 and CDR2 from the germline V gene are MDHEN and SYDVKM. This CDR3 comprises 13 residues. CDR3 sequence (DNA): TGTGCCAGCAAGGACAGGGGAAACACTGAAGCTTTCTTT. Its protein product is CASKDRGNTEAFF.

The genes are TRBV5-1 and TRBJ1-4; the D is unclear. V gave up 4 bases and J gave up 0 bases, with 10 bases separating them. Germline loops: CDR1 SGHRS, CDR2 YFSETQ. This CDR3 spans 15 amino acids. CDR3 residues: CASSLVSATNEKLFF. CDR3 nucleotides: TGCGCCAGCAGCCTGGTCTCCGCAACTAATGAAAAACTGTTTTTT.

CDR3 nucleotide sequence: TGTGCCAGCAGCCGGGTGGGAGCCCGAGGAGAGACCCAGTACTTC. Amino acid sequence: CASSRVGARGETQYF. The chain combines TRBV7-3 with TRBJ2-5; TRBD2 is a possible D gene (5 bases). This CDR3 comprises 15 residues. The germline V and J ends were trimmed by 5 bases and 4 bases, with 17 bases remaining between them. Germline lookup yields CDR1 SGHTA and CDR2 FQGTGA. Filled out from reference TRBV7-3 and TRBJ2-5, the complete variable domain reads GAGVSQTPSNKVTEKGKYVELRCDPISGHTALYWYRQSLGQGPEFLIYFQGTGAADDSGLPNDRFFAVRPEGSVSTLKIQRTERGDSAVYLCASSRVGARGETQYFGPGTRLLVL.

The CDR3 is CASSPYRGNTIYF. The CDR3 region has the DNA TGTGCCAGCAGCCCATACAGGGGAAACACCATATATTTT. This rearrangement joins TRBV5-4 to TRBJ1-3, with a weak D call TRBD1 (5 bases). CDR1 is SGHNT and CDR2 is YYREEE in the germline V gene (reference sequence). CDR3 length equals 13 residues. V was cut by 4 bases and J by 4 bases, with 9 bases left in between.

The chain couples TRBV5-1 to TRBJ1-1, with D hard to call. CDR1 SGHRS and CDR2 YFSETQ come from the germline V gene. The CDR3 is 15 residues long. The germline V and J ends were trimmed by 0 bases and 3 bases, with 12 bases remaining between them. CDR3 DNA sequence: TGCGCCAGCAGCTTGGCGGGGATTGAGGACACTGAAGCTTTCTTT. Translating it yields CASSLAGIEDTEAFF.

The rearrangement links TRBV4-2 to TRBJ2-3, with D perhaps matching TRBD2 (5 bases). With 0 bases removed from V and 4 bases from J, the gap between germline ends came to 11 bases. CDR1 is LGHNA and CDR2 is YNFKEQ in the germline V gene. This CDR3 is 15 amino acids long. CDR3 coding DNA: TGTGCCAGCAGCCAAGATCCCGGGAACCCAGATACGCAGTATTTT. Translation: CASSQDPGNPDTQYF.

This chain links TRBV10-3 with TRBJ2-1; the match to TRBD2 covers 14 bases. Germline values: CDR1 ENHRY, CDR2 SYGVKD. The CDR3 is 19 amino acids. The trim removed 5 bases at V and 1 base at J, leaving 10 bases unmatched. CDR3 loop: CAISTPGTSGSRSYNEQFF. CDR3 sequence (DNA): TGTGCCATCAGTACCCCCGGGACTAGCGGGAGTAGATCCTACAATGAGCAGTTCTTC.

V is TRBV28 and J is TRBJ1-1; TRBD1 might be the D (5 bases). The CDR3 runs 15 residues. Germline assignment: CDR1 MDHEN and CDR2 SYDVKM. V was clipped by 8 bases and J by 3 bases, with 19 bases between them. The CDR3 nucleotides read TGTGCCAGCCACGGTGGGGGGTTTGGACACACTGAAGCTTTCTTT. Its translation is CASHGGGFGHTEAFF.